This entry describes one TCR beta chain. The CDR3 loop spans 13 amino acids. V was clipped by 5 bases and J by 0 bases, with 8 bases between them. Germline CDR1 and CDR2: SEHNR and FQNEAQ (reference sequence). The source of the sample is a study of T-cell memory formation after mild COVID-19. TCRdb re-derived calls from the 5' RACE reads in MiXCR, one entry per CDR3 protein. The sample includes hundreds of thousands of distinct CDR3 sequences, 15% to 20% of them seen just once. The chain employs TRBV7-9 and TRBJ2-7; D gene ambiguous. The TCR comes from an adult woman who had mild COVID-19 (a few samples of this study predate the infection). Cell type and time point are not known. The sample was PBMCs or a T cell subset sorted from them (not recorded which). Here the CDR3 reads CASSPVTSYEQYF. DNA of the CDR3: TGTGCCAGCAGCCCCGTGACCTCCTACGAGCAGTACTTC.